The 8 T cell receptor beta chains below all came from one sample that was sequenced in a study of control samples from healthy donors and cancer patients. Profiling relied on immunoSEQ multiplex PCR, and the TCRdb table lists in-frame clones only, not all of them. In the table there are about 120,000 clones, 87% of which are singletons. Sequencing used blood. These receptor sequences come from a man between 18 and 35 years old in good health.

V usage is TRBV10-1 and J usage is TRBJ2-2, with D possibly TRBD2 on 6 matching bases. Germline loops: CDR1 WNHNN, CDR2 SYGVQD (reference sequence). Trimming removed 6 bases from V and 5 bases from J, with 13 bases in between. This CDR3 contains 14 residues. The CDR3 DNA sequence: TGCGCCAGCAGACCCGGGACTTTAACCGGGGAGCTGTTTTTT. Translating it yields CASRPGTLTGELFF.

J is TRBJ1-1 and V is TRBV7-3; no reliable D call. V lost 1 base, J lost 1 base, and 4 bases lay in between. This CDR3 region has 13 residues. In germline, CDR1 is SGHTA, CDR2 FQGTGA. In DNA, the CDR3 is TGTGCCAGCAGCTTAATGGGGAACACTGAAGCTTTCTTT. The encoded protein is CASSLMGNTEAFF. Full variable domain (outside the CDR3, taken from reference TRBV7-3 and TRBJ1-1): GAGVSQTPSNKVTEKGKYVELRCDPISGHTALYWYRQSLGQGPEFLIYFQGTGAADDSGLPNDRFFAVRPEGSVSTLKIQRTERGDSAVYLCASSLMGNTEAFFGQGTRLTVV.

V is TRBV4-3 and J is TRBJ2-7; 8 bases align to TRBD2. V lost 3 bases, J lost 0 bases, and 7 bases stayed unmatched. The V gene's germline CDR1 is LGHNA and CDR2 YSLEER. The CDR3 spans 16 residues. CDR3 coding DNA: TGCGCCAGCAGCCAGGGTACTAGCGGTTCCTCCTACGAGCAGTACTTC. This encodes CASSQGTSGSSYEQYF.

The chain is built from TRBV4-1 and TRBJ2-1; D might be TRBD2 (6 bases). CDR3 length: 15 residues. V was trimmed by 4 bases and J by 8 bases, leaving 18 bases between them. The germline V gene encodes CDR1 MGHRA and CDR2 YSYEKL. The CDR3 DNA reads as TGCGCCAGCAGCCGTCCGGGAGAAGATGGCGATGAGCAGTTCTTC. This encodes CASSRPGEDGDEQFF.

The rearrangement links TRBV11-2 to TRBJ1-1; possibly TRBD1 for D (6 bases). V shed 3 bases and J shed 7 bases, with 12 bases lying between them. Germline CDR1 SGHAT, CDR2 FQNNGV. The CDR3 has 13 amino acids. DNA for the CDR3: TGTGCCAGCAGCTTGTGGGGGCGGGGTGAAGCTTTCTTT. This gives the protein CASSLWGRGEAFF.

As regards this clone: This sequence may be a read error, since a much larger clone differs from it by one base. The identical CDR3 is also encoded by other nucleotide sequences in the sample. The CDR3 spells CSASSGGRRYGYTF. The CDR3 DNA is TGCAGTGCTAGTAGTGGAGGGCGCCGCTATGGCTACACCTTC. The rearrangement uses TRBV20-1 and TRBJ1-2; D is undetermined. This CDR3 has 14 residues. The V gene lost 3 bases and the J gene lost 4 bases, with 15 bases spanning the gap. The germline V gene encodes CDR1 DFQATT and CDR2 SNEGSKA (reference sequence).

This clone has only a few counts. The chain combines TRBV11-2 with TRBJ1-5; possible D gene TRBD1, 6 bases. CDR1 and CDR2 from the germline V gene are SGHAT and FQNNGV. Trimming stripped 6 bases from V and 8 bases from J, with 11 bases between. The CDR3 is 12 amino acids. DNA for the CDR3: TGTGCCAGCAGGCTAGAGGGGGAGCCCCAGCATTTT. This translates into CASRLEGEPQHF.

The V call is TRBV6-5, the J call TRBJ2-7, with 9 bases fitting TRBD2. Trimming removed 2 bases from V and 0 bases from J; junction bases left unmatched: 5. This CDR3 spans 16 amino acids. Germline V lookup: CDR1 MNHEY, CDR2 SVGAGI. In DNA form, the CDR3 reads TGTGCCAGCAGTTACAAGAAGCGGGGGGCCTCCTACGAGCAGTACTTC. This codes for CASSYKKRGASYEQYF.